These T cell receptor beta chains were read from a single sample in a study of T cell responses to AZD1222 COVID-19 vaccine. Repertoires were generated with immunoSEQ multiplex PCR, while TCRdb's copy carries only in-frame clones and drops some. The sample yields over 150,000 clones, approximately 91% seen once. This material consisted of peripheral blood, taken on day 0 of AZD1222 vaccination. The receptors shown here come from an adult in good health. Both conserved end residues are part of each CDR3. D genes are given only for firm matches.

d_gene,j_gene,v_gene,CDR3nt,CDR3aa
.,TRBJ1-2,TRBV24-1,TGTGCCACCAGTGACCCCGGGGGGGTTGGCTACACCTTC,CATSDPGGVGYTF
.,TRBJ2-3,TRBV5-5,TGTGCCAGCAGCACCCCCGTCGGGGGGCCGGCAGATACGCAGTATTTT,CASSTPVGGPADTQYF
.,TRBJ1-1,TRBV6-1,TGTGCCAGCAGTGAGTTCGGGGCGGTGAACACTGAAGCTTTCTTT,CASSEFGAVNTEAFF
TRBD1,TRBJ1-1,TRBV19,TGTGCCAGTAGTGTAGGACAGGGGGAAATCCGGGCCACTGAAGCTTTCTTT,CASSVGQGEIRATEAFF
TRBD1,TRBJ2-1,TRBV30,TGTGCCTGGAGTGTACGCGACAGGGGCTTCAACAATGAGCAGTTCTTC,CAWSVRDRGFNNEQFF
.,TRBJ1-2,TRBV19,TGTGCCAGTAGTATACTCGACAGGTGCTGCTCCTTC,CASSILDRCCSF
.,TRBJ1-2,TRBV27,TGTGCCAGCAGTCTATCAGGGCTCTATGGCTACACCTTC,CASSLSGLYGYTF
.,TRBJ2-1,TRBV4-3,TGCGCCAGCAGCCAAGGAGGAGGGTACTCCTACAATGAGCAGTTCTTC,CASSQGGGYSYNEQFF
TRBD2,TRBJ2-5,TRBV27,TGTGCCAGCAGGCTCGTAGCGGGAGTGGAGACCCAGTACTTC,CASRLVAGVETQYF
TRBD1,TRBJ1-5,TRBV7-9,TGTGCCAGCAGCCCCGGGACAGATAGCAATCAGCCCCAGCATTTT,CASSPGTDSNQPQHF
TRBD1,TRBJ2-1,TRBV5-1,TGCGCCAGCAGCTTGGAAGGACAGGGGGCCTACAATGAGCAGTTCTTC,CASSLEGQGAYNEQFF
.,TRBJ2-7,TRBV20-1,TGCAGTGCTTCTGGGGGCCGCGAGCAGTACTTC,CSASGGREQYF
.,TRBJ2-7,TRBV6-2/TRBV6-3,TGTGCCAGCAGCATAACAGCGCGCTACGAGCAGTACTTC,CASSITARYEQYF